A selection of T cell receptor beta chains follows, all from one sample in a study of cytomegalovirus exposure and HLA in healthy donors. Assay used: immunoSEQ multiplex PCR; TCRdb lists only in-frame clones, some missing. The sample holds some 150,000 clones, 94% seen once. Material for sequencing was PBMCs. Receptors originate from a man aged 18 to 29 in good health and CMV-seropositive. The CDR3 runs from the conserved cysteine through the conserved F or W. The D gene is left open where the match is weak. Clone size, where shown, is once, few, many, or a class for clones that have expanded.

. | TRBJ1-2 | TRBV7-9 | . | TGTGCCAGCAGCCTCTTCAGGGAAGATATGGGAGGCTACACCTTC | CASSLFREDMGGYTF
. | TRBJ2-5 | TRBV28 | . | TGTGCCAGCGGCTATGGGGGGAGTCAGACCCAGTACTTC | CASGYGGSQTQYF
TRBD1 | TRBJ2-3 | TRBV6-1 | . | TGTGCCAGCAGTGGTTTAGGGACAGGGGGAACGGGAGCGCATTTT | CASSGLGTGGTGAHF
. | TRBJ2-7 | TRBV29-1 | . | TGCAGCGCTACGGTAAACTCCTACGAGCAGTACTTC | CSATVNSYEQYF
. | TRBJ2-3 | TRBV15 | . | TGTGCCACCAGCACCGGGAGATCTGGCACAGATACGCAGTATTTT | CATSTGRSGTDTQYF
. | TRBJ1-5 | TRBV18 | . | TGTGCCAGCTCACCACAGGGGAATCAGCCCCAGCATTTT | CASSPQGNQPQHF
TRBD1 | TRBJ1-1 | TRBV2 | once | TGTGCCAGCAGAAAAGACAGGGGGGAGACTGAAGCTTTCTTT | CASRKDRGETEAFF
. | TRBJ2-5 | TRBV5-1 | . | TGCGCCAGCAGCCCCAAGGCTAGGGGGATCAAAGAGACCCAGTACTTC | CASSPKARGIKETQYF
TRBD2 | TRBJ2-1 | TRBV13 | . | TGTGCCAGCAGCTTAAGCCCAGCGGGGGCCTACAATGAGCAGTTCTTC | CASSLSPAGAYNEQFF
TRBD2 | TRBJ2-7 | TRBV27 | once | TGTGCCAGCAGTCCTAGCGGCTACGAGCAGTACTTC | CASSPSGYEQYF
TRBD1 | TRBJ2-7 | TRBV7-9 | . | TGTGCCAGCAGTCGGGACAGTCTCTACGAGCAGTACTTC | CASSRDSLYEQYF
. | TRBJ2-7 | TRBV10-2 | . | TGCGCCAGCAAGGGCTCCGGGATTGCGGACGAGCAGTACTTC | CASKGSGIADEQYF
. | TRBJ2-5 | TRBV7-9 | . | TGTGCCAGCGAAGGGGACACCGAAGAGACCCAGTACTTC | CASEGDTEETQYF
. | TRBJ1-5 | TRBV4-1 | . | TGCGCCAGCAGCCAAGGAGGGGGTACAGGGCAGCCCCAGCATTTT | CASSQGGGTGQPQHF
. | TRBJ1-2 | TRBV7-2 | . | TGTGCCAGCAGCACCCGCCTGCCAGGGGACGGTGGCTACACCTTC | CASSTRLPGDGGYTF
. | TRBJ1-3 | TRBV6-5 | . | TGTGCCAGCAGCACTAATAAGGGAAACACCATATATTTT | CASSTNKGNTIYF
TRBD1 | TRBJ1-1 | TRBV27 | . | TGTGCCAGCACCTTAAACAGGGGGCGGAACACTGAAGCTTTCTTT | CASTLNRGRNTEAFF